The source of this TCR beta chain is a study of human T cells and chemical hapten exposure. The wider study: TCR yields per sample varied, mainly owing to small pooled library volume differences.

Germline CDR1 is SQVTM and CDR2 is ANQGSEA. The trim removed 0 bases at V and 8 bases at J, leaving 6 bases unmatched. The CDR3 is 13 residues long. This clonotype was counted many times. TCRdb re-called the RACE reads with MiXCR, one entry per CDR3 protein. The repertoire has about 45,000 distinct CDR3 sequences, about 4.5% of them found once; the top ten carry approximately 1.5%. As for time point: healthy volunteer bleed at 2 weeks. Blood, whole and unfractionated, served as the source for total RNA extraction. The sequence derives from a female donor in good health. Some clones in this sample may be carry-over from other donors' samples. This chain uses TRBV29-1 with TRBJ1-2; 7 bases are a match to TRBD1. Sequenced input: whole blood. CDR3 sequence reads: CSVEDRTGRGYTF. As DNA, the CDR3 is TGCAGCGTTGAAGATAGGACAGGCAGGGGCTACACCTTC. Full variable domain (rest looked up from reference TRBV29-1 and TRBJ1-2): SAVISQKPSRDICQRGTSLTIQCQVDSQVTMMFWYRQQPGQSLTLIATANQGSEATYESGFVIDKFPISRPNLTFSTLTVSNMSPEDSSIYLCSVEDRTGRGYTFGSGTRLTVV.